These 9 T cell receptor beta chains originate from one sample sequenced in a study of blood T cell repertoires in COVID-19. The method was immunoSEQ multiplex PCR; TCRdb's version includes in-frame clones alone and lacks a portion of them. The sample lists 95,000 to 150,000 clones, 70% to 75% occurring once. What was sequenced was peripheral blood. These receptors all come from a man at least 80 years old with COVID-19, enrolled during active disease.

V usage is TRBV7-9 and J usage is TRBJ2-5; 8 nucleotides line up with TRBD2. V lost 4 bases to trimming and J lost 3 bases; unmatched junction nucleotides: 10. The germline V gene encodes CDR1 SEHNR and CDR2 FQNEAQ (reference sequence). The length of the CDR3 is 16 residues. Here the CDR3 DNA reads TGTGCCAGCAGCTCCTACCGGACTAGCAGCGAAGAGACCCAGTACTTC. Its translation is CASSSYRTSSEETQYF.

Written as DNA, the CDR3 is TGTGCCAGCAGCCAAGAGGGGACCGGGAGGTTTGCCTACGAGCAGTACTTC. Translation: CASSQEGTGRFAYEQYF. The chain uses TRBV4-2 and TRBJ2-7; 7 bases map to TRBD2. The CDR3 contains 17 residues. The J segment lost 2 bases and the V segment lost 0 bases, leaving 10 bases of the junction unmatched. Germline CDR1 LGHNA, CDR2 YNFKEQ.

This sequence joins TRBV27 and TRBJ2-5; 9 bases align to TRBD2. V gave up 6 bases and J gave up 7 bases; unmatched junction bases: 12. Germline V gives CDR1 MNHEY, CDR2 SMNVEV (reference sequence). The CDR3 runs to 15 residues. CDR3 DNA sequence: TGTGCCAGCAGCACCGGGACTAGCAGGGCGGGGACCCAGTACTTC. Amino acid sequence: CASSTGTSRAGTQYF.

This chain connects TRBV28 to TRBJ1-2; the D is unclear. The germline V gene has CDR1 MDHEN and CDR2 SYDVKM. This CDR3 has 14 residues. The germline V and J ends were trimmed by 5 bases and 7 bases, with 17 bases remaining between them. Written as DNA, the CDR3 is TGTGCCAGCAGTCGATGGATCCGGGATGGTGGCTACACCTTC. As protein: CASSRWIRDGGYTF.

This chain connects TRBV9 to TRBJ2-1, with 8 bases lining up with TRBD1. Trimming took 2 bases from V and 2 from J; bases not matched to a gene: 9. The germline gives CDR1 SGDLS, CDR2 YYNGEE. This CDR3 is built from 17 residues. CDR3 coding DNA: TGTGCCAGCAGCGTCAGGGGGCGCACGTTCACCTACAATGAGCAGTTCTTC. Translating it yields CASSVRGRTFTYNEQFF.

This clone was seen once. The chain links TRBV29-1 to TRBJ1-1, with a weak D call TRBD1 (5 bases). The CDR3 runs 12 residues. The ends were cut back, 7 bases at V and 2 bases at J, with 11 bases in the middle. The germline gives CDR1 SQVTM, CDR2 ANQGSEA. CDR3 sequence (DNA): TGCAGCGCCGGAGGGGAAAACACTGAAGCTTTCTTT. It encodes CSAGGENTEAFF. The variable domain in full, with the rest retrieved from reference TRBV29-1 and TRBJ1-1, is SAVISQKPSRDICQRGTSLTIQCQVDSQVTMMFWYRQQPGQSLTLIATANQGSEATYESGFVIDKFPISRPNLTFSTLTVSNMSPEDSSIYLCSAGGENTEAFFGQGTRLTVV.

The rearrangement links TRBV5-1 to TRBJ2-1; the match to TRBD2 covers 11 bases. With V trimmed by 4 bases and J by 9 bases, 12 bases remained unmatched. The CDR3 covers 16 residues. Germline values: CDR1 SGHRS, CDR2 YFSETQ. This chain's CDR3 is CASSGGGLAGGVEQFF. DNA for the CDR3: TGCGCCAGCAGCGGAGGAGGGCTAGCGGGAGGAGTTGAGCAGTTCTTC.

The chain recombines TRBV6-5 with TRBJ2-7; possibly TRBD1 for D (6 bases). Germline CDR1 MNHEY, CDR2 SVGAGI. The CDR3 consists of 14 residues. The germline V and J ends were trimmed by 6 bases and 3 bases, with 15 bases remaining between them. The CDR3 coding sequence is TGTGCCAGCAGCCTACAGGGTGTTGGCTACGAGCAGTACTTC. Translation: CASSLQGVGYEQYF.

The V call is TRBV11-2, the J call TRBJ1-2; D might be TRBD1 (6 bases). Germline loops: CDR1 SGHAT, CDR2 FQNNGV. Deletions cut 2 bases from V and 4 bases from J, with 14 bases between. This CDR3 has 15 amino acids. The CDR3 coding sequence is TGTGCCAGCAGCTTAATGGGGGGGCAGGGCTATGGCTACACCTTC. This gives the protein CASSLMGGQGYGYTF.